Below, one T cell receptor beta chain is given with its context. The germline V and J ends were trimmed by 2 bases and 2 bases, with 16 bases remaining between them. CDR1 LGHNA and CDR2 YSLEER come from the germline V gene. CDR3 length equals 17 residues. This sample stems from a study of blood T cell repertoires in COVID-19. Measured with immunoSEQ multiplex PCR; TCRdb has only the in-frame clones, and not every one. Of approximately 45,000 clones listed, around 87% are singletons. The sequence derives from a human donor in a cohort sampled during active COVID-19. The sample consisted of peripheral blood. V and J are TRBV4-3 and TRBJ2-1; possibly TRBD2 for D (6 bases). CDR3 coding DNA: TGCGCCAGCAGCCAAAACGAAGCGGGCCAGCCCTACAATGAGCAGTTCTTC. Translated, it gives CASSQNEAGQPYNEQFF.